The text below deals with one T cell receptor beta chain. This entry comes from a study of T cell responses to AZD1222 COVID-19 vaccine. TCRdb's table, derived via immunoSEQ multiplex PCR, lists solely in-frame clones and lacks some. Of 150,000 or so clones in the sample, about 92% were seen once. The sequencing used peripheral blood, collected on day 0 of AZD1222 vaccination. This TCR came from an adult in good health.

Written as DNA, the CDR3 is TGCAGCGCCCTACAGGGTTTGGATGGCTACACCTTC. It translates to CSALQGLDGYTF. The J gene is TRBJ1-2, the V gene TRBV29-1, with D possibly matching TRBD1 (6 bases). The germline gives CDR1 SQVTM, CDR2 ANQGSEA. CDR3 length equals 12 residues. Trimming shortened V by 7 bases and J by 6 bases, and 15 bases separated the two germline ends.